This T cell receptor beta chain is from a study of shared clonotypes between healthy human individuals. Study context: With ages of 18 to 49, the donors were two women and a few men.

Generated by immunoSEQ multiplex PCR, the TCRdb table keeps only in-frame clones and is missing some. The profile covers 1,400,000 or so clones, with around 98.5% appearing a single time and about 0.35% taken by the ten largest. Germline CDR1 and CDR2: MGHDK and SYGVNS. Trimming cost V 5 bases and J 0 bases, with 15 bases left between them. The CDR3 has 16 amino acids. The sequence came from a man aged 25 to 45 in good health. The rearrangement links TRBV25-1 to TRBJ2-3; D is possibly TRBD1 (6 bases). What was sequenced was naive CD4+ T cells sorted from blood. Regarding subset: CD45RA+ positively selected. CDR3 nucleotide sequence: TGTGCCAGCAGTTCTTGGACAGAGTCTAGCACAGATACGCAGTATTTT. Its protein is CASSSWTESSTDTQYF.